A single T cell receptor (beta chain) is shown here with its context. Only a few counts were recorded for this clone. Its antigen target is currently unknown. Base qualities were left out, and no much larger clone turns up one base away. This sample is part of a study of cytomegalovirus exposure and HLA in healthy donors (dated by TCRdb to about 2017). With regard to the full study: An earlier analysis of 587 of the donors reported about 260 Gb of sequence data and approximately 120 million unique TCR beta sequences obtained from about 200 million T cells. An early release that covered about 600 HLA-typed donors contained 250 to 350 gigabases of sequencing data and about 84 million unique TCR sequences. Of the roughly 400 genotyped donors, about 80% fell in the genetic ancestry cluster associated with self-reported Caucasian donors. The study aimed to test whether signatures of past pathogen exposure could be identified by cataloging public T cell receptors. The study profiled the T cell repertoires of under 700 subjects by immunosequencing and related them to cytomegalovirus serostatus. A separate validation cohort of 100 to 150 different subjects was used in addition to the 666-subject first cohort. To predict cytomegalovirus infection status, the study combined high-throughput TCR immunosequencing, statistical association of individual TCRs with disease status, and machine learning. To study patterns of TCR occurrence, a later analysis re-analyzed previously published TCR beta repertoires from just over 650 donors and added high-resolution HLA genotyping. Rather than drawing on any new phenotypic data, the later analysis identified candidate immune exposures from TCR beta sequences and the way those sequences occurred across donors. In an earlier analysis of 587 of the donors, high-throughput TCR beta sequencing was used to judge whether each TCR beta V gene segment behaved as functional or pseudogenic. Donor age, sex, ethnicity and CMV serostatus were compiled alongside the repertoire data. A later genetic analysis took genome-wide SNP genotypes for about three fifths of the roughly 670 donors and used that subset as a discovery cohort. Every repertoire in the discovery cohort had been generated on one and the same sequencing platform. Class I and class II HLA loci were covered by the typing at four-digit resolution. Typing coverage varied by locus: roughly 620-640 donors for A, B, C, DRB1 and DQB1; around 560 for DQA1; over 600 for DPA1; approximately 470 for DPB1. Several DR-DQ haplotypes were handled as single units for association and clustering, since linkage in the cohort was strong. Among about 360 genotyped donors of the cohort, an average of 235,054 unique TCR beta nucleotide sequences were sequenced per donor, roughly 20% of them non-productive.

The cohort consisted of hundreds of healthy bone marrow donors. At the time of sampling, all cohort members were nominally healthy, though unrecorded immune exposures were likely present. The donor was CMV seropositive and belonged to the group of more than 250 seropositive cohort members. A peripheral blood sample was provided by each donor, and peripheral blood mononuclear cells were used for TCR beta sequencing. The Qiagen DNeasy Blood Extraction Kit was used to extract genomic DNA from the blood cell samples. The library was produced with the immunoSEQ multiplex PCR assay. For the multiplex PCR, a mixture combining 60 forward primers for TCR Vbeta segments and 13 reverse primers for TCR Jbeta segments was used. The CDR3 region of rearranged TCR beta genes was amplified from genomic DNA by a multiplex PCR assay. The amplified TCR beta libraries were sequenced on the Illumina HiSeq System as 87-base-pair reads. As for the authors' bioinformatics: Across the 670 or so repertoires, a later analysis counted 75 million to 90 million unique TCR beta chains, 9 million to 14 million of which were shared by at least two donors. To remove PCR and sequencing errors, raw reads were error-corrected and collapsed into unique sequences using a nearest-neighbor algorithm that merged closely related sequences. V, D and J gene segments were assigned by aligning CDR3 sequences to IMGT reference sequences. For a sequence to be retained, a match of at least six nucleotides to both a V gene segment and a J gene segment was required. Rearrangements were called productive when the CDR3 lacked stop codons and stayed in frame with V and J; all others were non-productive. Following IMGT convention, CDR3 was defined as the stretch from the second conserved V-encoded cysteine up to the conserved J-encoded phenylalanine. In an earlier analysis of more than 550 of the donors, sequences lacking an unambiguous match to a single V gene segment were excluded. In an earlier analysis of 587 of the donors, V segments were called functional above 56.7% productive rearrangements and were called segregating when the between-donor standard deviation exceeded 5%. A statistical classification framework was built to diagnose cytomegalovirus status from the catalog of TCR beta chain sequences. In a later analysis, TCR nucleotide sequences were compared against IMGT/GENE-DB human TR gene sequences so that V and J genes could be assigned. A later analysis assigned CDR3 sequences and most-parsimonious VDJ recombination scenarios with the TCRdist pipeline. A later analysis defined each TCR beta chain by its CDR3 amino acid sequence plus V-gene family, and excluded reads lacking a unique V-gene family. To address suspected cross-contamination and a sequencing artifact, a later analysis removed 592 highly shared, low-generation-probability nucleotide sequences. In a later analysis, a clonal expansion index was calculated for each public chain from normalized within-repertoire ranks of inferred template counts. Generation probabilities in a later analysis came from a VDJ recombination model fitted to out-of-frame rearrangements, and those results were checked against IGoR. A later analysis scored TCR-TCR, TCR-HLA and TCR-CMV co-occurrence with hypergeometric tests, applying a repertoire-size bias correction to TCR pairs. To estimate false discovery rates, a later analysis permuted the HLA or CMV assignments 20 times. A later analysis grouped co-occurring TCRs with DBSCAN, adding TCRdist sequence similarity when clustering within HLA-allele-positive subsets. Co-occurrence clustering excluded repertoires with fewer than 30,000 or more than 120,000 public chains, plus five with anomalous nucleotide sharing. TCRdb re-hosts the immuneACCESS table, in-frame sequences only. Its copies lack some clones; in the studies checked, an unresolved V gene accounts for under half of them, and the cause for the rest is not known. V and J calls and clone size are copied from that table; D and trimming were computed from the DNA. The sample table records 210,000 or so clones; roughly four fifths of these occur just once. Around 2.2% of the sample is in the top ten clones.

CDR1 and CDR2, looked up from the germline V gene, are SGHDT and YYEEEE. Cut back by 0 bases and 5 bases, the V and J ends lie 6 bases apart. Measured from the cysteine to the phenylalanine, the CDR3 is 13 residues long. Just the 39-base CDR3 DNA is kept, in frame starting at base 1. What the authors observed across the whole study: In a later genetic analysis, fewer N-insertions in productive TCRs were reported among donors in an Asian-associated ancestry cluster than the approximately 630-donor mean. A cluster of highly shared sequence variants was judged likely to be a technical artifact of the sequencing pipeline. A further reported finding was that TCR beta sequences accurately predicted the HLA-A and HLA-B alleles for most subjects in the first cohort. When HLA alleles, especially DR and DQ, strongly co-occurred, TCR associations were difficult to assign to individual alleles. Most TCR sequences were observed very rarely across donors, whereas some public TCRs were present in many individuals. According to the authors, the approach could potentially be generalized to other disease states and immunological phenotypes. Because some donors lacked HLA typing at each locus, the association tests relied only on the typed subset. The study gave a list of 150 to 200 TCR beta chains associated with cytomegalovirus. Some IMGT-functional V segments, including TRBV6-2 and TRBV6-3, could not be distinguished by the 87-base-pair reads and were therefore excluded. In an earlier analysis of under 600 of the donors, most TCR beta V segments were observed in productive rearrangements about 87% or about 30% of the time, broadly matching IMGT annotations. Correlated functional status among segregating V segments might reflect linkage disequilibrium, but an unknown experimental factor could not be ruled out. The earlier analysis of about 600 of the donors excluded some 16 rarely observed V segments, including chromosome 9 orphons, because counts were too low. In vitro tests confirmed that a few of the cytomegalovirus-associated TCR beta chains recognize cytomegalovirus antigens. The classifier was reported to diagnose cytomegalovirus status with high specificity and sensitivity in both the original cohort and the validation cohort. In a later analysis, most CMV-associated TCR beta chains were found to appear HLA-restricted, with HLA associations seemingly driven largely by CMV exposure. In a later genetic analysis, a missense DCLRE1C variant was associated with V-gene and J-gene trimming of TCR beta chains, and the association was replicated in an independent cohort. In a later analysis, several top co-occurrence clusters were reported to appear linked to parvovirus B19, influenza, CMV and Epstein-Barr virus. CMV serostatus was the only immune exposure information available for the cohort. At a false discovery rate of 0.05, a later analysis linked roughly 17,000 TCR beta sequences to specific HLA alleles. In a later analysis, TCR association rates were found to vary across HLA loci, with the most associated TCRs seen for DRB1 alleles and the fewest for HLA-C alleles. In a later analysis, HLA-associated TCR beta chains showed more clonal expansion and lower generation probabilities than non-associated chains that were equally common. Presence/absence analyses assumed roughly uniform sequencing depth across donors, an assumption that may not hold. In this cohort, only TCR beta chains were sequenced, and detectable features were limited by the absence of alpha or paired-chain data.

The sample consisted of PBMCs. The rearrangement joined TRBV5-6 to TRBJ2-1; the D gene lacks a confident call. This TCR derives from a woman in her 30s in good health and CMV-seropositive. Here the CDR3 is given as CASSLDLNNEQFF. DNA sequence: TGTGCCAGCAGCTTGGATCTAAACAATGAGCAGTTCTTC.